This paragraph covers one TCR beta chain sequence. This sample was included in a study of blood T cell repertoires in COVID-19. Those enrolled in Seattle joined during active infection and were followed longitudinally afterward. Germline-derived CDR1 and CDR2 are SGHAT and FQNNGV. The CDR3 loop spans 15 amino acids. Trimming took 7 bases from V and 2 from J; bases not matched to a gene: 7. Per the original data handling: By means of reference gene primer amplification, nucleated cell counts were estimated. Assay: immunoSEQ multiplex PCR; the TCRdb copy retains only in-frame clones and omits some. V and J calls and clone size follow that table, whereas D and trimming were derived from the DNA. The top ten hold about 11% of the sample, which has some 290,000 clones, roughly 90% seen once.

This receptor was taken from a woman between 25 and 40 years old with COVID-19, enrolled during active disease. The V call is TRBV11-2, the J call TRBJ2-3, with 9 positions matching TRBD2. The source material was peripheral blood. This CDR3 reads CASNGGRAFTDTQYF. The CDR3 DNA sequence: TGTGCCAGCAACGGCGGGAGGGCCTTCACAGATACGCAGTATTTT.